One and the same sample provided the 29 T cell receptor beta chains below, sequenced in a study of T cell responses to AZD1222 COVID-19 vaccine. The table came from immunoSEQ multiplex PCR; TCRdb's copy has only in-frame clones and leaves some out. Of over 50,000 clones in the sample, 60% to 80% are singletons; the top ten hold 4% to 5%. The sample was peripheral blood, taken 28 days after the second AZD1222 dose. These receptors all stem from an adult who received the AZD1222 COVID-19 vaccine.

This clone showed up just a few times. The chain carries TRBV3-1 (or the pseudogene TRBV3-2) and TRBJ1-2; perhaps TRBD1 as D (5 bases). Germline-derived CDR1 and CDR2 are LGHDT and YNNKEL (reference sequence). This CDR3 region has 15 residues. Trimming took 0 bases from V and 7 from J, leaving 15 bases between them. CDR3 residues: CASSQDLSRGGGYTF. CDR3 nucleotides: TGTGCCAGCAGCCAAGACTTATCACGCGGGGGTGGCTACACCTTC.

The chain joins TRBV5-1 to TRBJ1-1; D not resolved. This CDR3 is 13 amino acids long. The germline CDR1 and CDR2 sequences are SGHRS and YFSETQ. The V end lost 2 bases, the J end lost 1 base, and 6 bases lay between the germline ends. The CDR3 here is CASSLLRNTEAFF. For the CDR3, the DNA is TGCGCCAGCAGCTTACTACGGAACACTGAAGCTTTCTTT.

J is TRBJ1-1 and V is TRBV28; D unclear. V gave up 6 bases and J gave up 5 bases, with 16 bases separating them. Germline CDR1 reads MDHEN; CDR2 reads SYDVKM. The CDR3 sequence is 14 residues long. CDR3 sequence reads: CASSLPNLGTEAFF. The CDR3 DNA follows: TGTGCCAGCAGCCTCCCCAACCTGGGGACTGAAGCTTTCTTT.

The chain uses TRBV10-3 and TRBJ1-5; D gene uncertain. V dropped 2 bases and J dropped 2 bases, with 7 bases sitting between them. In germline, CDR1 is ENHRY, CDR2 SYGVKD. The CDR3 covers 14 residues. The CDR3 loop reads CAISEGEGNQPQHF. In nucleotides, the CDR3 is TGTGCCATCAGTGAGGGGGAGGGCAATCAGCCCCAGCATTTT.

V gene TRBV28 combines with J gene TRBJ2-1, with 7 nucleotides matching TRBD2. The ends lost 5 bases at V and 2 bases at J; junction bases unmatched: 6. Germline CDR1 reads MDHEN; CDR2 reads SYDVKM. The CDR3 runs 15 residues. The CDR3 DNA follows: TGTGCCAGCAGTCAGATAGCGGGCACCTACAATGAGCAGTTCTTC. Protein: CASSQIAGTYNEQFF.

This chain connects TRBV30 to TRBJ2-7; D is unclear. Trimming cost V 0 bases and J 1 base, with 16 bases left between them. The CDR3 covers 16 residues. Germline V lookup: CDR1 GTSNPN, CDR2 SVGIG (reference sequence). CDR3: CAWSVRPLTASYEQYF. CDR3 in DNA: TGTGCCTGGAGTGTACGACCCCTGACGGCTTCCTACGAGCAGTACTTC.

The chain uses TRBV10-2 and TRBJ1-3; 7 positions match TRBD1. The CDR3 covers 18 residues. V trimming: 6 bases; J trimming: 0 bases; junction bases outside the gene matches: 14. CDR1 and CDR2 (germline): WSHSY, SAAADI. DNA for the CDR3: TGCGCCAGCAGAGCAACCGCCGGGACAGCCACCTCTGGAAACACCATATATTTT. It is translated as CASRATAGTATSGNTIYF.

This clone was seen once. V usage is TRBV27 and J usage is TRBJ1-5; 9 bases map to TRBD1. Trimming took 1 base from V and 5 from J; bases not matched to a gene: 3. CDR1 is MNHEY, CDR2 SMNVEV, per germline (reference sequence). The CDR3 is 15 residues long. The CDR3 region has the DNA TGTGCCAGCAGTTTATGGGACAGGGCTCATCAGCCCCAGCATTTT. Amino acids: CASSLWDRAHQPQHF.

The chain couples TRBV19 to TRBJ1-5, with no clear D. The germline V and J ends were trimmed by 5 bases and 4 bases, with 15 bases remaining between them. Germline values: CDR1 LNHDA, CDR2 SQIVND (reference sequence). The CDR3 runs 15 residues. This CDR3 is CASSYGQVNNQPQHF. In nucleotides, the CDR3 is TGTGCCAGTAGTTATGGTCAGGTAAATAATCAGCCCCAGCATTTT. The variable domain in full, completed from reference TRBV19 and TRBJ1-5, reads DGGITQSPKYLFRKEGQNVTLSCEQNLNHDAMYWYRQDPGQGLRLIYYSQIVNDFQKGDIAEGYSVSREKKESFPLTVTSAQKNPTAFYLCASSYGQVNNQPQHFGDGTRLSIL.

The gene calls are TRBV2 and TRBJ1-4; D is possibly TRBD1 (5 bases). CDR1 is SNHLY and CDR2 is FYNNEI in the germline V gene. V was trimmed by 3 bases and J by 11 bases, leaving 7 bases between them. The CDR3 spans 11 residues. For the CDR3, the DNA is TGTGCCAGCAGTGAGCAGGGTAAACTGTTTTTT. Its translation is CASSEQGKLFF.

The J gene is TRBJ1-2, the V gene TRBV11-2; 7 nucleotides agree with TRBD1. The V gene's germline CDR1 is SGHAT and CDR2 FQNNGV. Trimming at V came to 5 bases and at J to 14 bases, leaving 17 bases not matched to a gene. This CDR3 spans 14 amino acids. The CDR3: CASSPPLNRGGRTF. DNA for the CDR3: TGTGCCAGCAGCCCCCCCCTAAACAGGGGAGGTAGGACCTTC.

This chain connects TRBV2 to TRBJ1-6; D ambiguous. V was pared by 4 bases and J by 0 bases, with 7 bases between. CDR1 SNHLY and CDR2 FYNNEI come from the germline V gene. This CDR3 is built from 15 residues. The CDR3 DNA sequence: TGTGCCAGCAGTGCCAGAAGCTCCTATAATTCACCCCTCCACTTT. It is translated as CASSARSSYNSPLHF.

The chain links TRBV7-2 to TRBJ1-1; 7 nucleotides match TRBD1. Losses at the gene ends were 5 bases for V and 0 bases for J; bases not matched to a gene: 6. CDR3 length: 15 residues. Germline CDR1 SGHTA, CDR2 FQGNSA. The CDR3 here is CASSLRTGVNTEAFF. In DNA form, the CDR3 reads TGTGCCAGCAGCCTCCGGACAGGAGTGAACACTGAAGCTTTCTTT.

This chain links TRBV10-3 with TRBJ1-2; 12 bases map to TRBD1. Germline V lookup: CDR1 ENHRY, CDR2 SYGVKD. V gave up 6 bases and J gave up 8 bases; unmatched junction bases: 16. CDR3 length equals 17 residues. Written as DNA, the CDR3 is TGTGCCATCAGGGAAGAACCCGGGACAGGGGGCAGGTGGGGCTACACCTTC. It yields the protein CAIREEPGTGGRWGYTF.

V and J are TRBV5-1 and TRBJ1-4, with 7 bases matching TRBD1. Losses at the gene ends were 0 bases for V and 10 bases for J; bases not matched to a gene: 6. There are 14 residues in the CDR3. The germline V gene has CDR1 SGHRS and CDR2 YFSETQ. The DNA for the CDR3 is TGCGCCAGCAGCTTGGGGCAGGGGGATGGAAAACTGTTTTTT. This gives the protein CASSLGQGDGKLFF. The whole variable domain, remainder taken from reference TRBV5-1 and TRBJ1-4, is KAGVTQTPRYLIKTRGQQVTLSCSPISGHRSVSWYQQTPGQGLQFLFEYFSETQRNKGNFPGRFSGRQFSNSRSEMNVSTLELGDSALYLCASSLGQGDGKLFFGSGTQLSVL.

The rearrangement links TRBV4-1 to TRBJ2-2, with 8 bases identical to TRBD1. The J segment lost 6 bases and the V segment lost 1 base, leaving 4 bases of the junction unmatched. This CDR3 has 15 residues. The germline CDR1 and CDR2 sequences are MGHRA and YSYEKL. The CDR3 nucleotides read TGCGCCAGCAGCCAAGGGACAGGGAGTGCCGGGGAGCTGTTTTTT. Translation: CASSQGTGSAGELFF.

V usage is TRBV19 and J usage is TRBJ1-1; D unclear. Germline loops: CDR1 LNHDA, CDR2 SQIVND (reference sequence). The V end was cut by 7 bases, the J end by 1 base, with 19 bases between. This CDR3 region has 16 residues. The CDR3 protein is CASKVFDRGSNTEAFF. The CDR3 DNA follows: TGTGCCAGTAAAGTTTTCGACCGGGGATCGAACACTGAAGCTTTCTTT.

A few counts support this clone. This chain joins TRBV19 and TRBJ2-2; D tentatively reads TRBD1 or TRBD2 (6 bases each). Germline-derived CDR1 and CDR2 are LNHDA and SQIVND (reference sequence). The CDR3 is 16 residues long. Trimming pared 9 bases from V and 7 bases from J, leaving 24 bases between. The CDR3 DNA sequence: TGTGCCAGCCTAAAAAATCCCCCGGGGGCGGTCGGGGAGCTGTTTTTT. Translated: CASLKNPPGAVGELFF.

V is TRBV2 and J is TRBJ2-5; D remains unclear. Germline lookup yields CDR1 SNHLY and CDR2 FYNNEI. The CDR3 has 12 residues. V lost 6 bases and J 1 base, leaving 6 bases between the germline ends. CDR3 bases: TGTGCCAGCAGCCCCGCCCAAGAGACCCAGTACTTC. Encoded protein: CASSPAQETQYF.

The chain links TRBV10-1 to TRBJ1-1, with TRBD1 as a possible D gene (5 bases). Germline CDR1 reads WNHNN; CDR2 reads SYGVQD (reference sequence). Trimming shortened V by 5 bases and J by 5 bases, and 15 bases separated the two germline ends. CDR3 size: 14 residues. The CDR3 protein is CASSRDLGGTEAFF. The CDR3 coding sequence is TGCGCCAGCAGTCGAGATCTCGGGGGAACTGAAGCTTTCTTT.

The chain couples TRBV2 to TRBJ1-1; a possible D gene is TRBD1 (5 bases). Germline V CDR1 and CDR2: SNHLY, FYNNEI. This CDR3 is 11 amino acids long. Trimming cost V 7 bases and J 8 bases, with 11 bases left between them. The chain's CDR3 is CASIAGAEAFF. Written as DNA, the CDR3 is TGTGCCAGCATTGCCGGGGCGGAAGCTTTCTTT. The whole variable domain, filled in from reference TRBV2 and TRBJ1-1, reads EPEVTQTPSHQVTQMGQEVILRCVPISNHLYFYWYRQILGQKVEFLVSFYNNEISEKSEIFDDQFSVERPDGSNFTLKIRSTKLEDSAMYFCASIAGAEAFFGQGTRLTVV.

The chain combines TRBV10-1 with TRBJ2-7; TRBD1 aligns across 8 bases. Trimming at V came to 9 bases and at J to 7 bases, leaving 8 bases not matched to a gene. Looked up from germline, CDR1 is WNHNN and CDR2 is SYGVQD (reference sequence). This CDR3 contains 12 residues. The CDR3, as DNA: TGCGCCAGACCGACAGGGGCGAGGGAGCAGTACGTC. Translation gives CARPTGAREQYV.

The rearrangement links TRBV11-2 to TRBJ1-3; TRBD1 might be the D (5 bases). Between the trimmed V and J ends, which lost 5 bases and 2 bases, there was a span of 22 bases. This CDR3 has 18 amino acids. Germline-derived CDR1 and CDR2 are SGHAT and FQNNGV. The CDR3 nucleotides read TGTGCCAGCAGCCCATGGCTGGGCAGGGAGAAGCCTGGAAACACCATATATTTT. It is translated as CASSPWLGREKPGNTIYF.

This clone was observed a few times. This rearrangement joins TRBV5-1 to TRBJ2-5, with TRBD2 identical over 13 bases. Losses at the gene ends were 7 bases for V and 5 bases for J; bases not matched to a gene: 5. CDR3 length equals 14 residues. CDR1 SGHRS and CDR2 YFSETQ come from the germline V gene. The CDR3 nucleotides read TGCGCCAGCCGCGGGGGACTAGCGGGGGAGACCCAGTACTTC. Translated: CASRGGLAGETQYF. Together with reference TRBV5-1 and TRBJ2-5, the CDR3 gives the full variable domain: KAGVTQTPRYLIKTRGQQVTLSCSPISGHRSVSWYQQTPGQGLQFLFEYFSETQRNKGNFPGRFSGRQFSNSRSEMNVSTLELGDSALYLCASRGGLAGETQYFGPGTRLLVL.

This chain connects TRBV18 to TRBJ1-2; perhaps TRBD1 as D (6 bases). Germline values: CDR1 KGHSH, CDR2 LQKENI. Trimming took off 6 bases at V and 4 bases at J, with 9 bases between the two ends. There are 12 residues in the CDR3. CDR3 in DNA: TGTGCCAGCTCCGGACAGATCTATGGCTACACCTTC. Translating it yields CASSGQIYGYTF.

V is TRBV27 and J is TRBJ2-1; possibly TRBD1 for D (5 bases). V shed 4 bases and J shed 9 bases, with 16 bases lying between them. The germline V gene encodes CDR1 MNHEY and CDR2 SMNVEV (reference sequence). This CDR3 is 14 amino acids long. The CDR3 loop is CASSSVRTRGEQFF. CDR3 bases: TGTGCCAGCAGTTCTGTCCGGACAAGGGGTGAGCAGTTCTTC.

The genes are TRBV12-3 or TRBV12-4 and TRBJ2-7, with D possibly being TRBD1 or TRBD2 (5 bases each). Trimming took 7 bases from V and 0 from J, leaving 10 bases between them. This CDR3 is built from 13 residues. This CDR3 is CASTRDRSYEQYF. CDR3 DNA sequence: TGTGCCAGCACCAGGGACCGCTCCTACGAGCAGTACTTC.

V and J are TRBV7-2 and TRBJ1-5; no firm D call. CDR1 is SGHTA and CDR2 is FQGNSA in the germline V gene. V lost 2 bases and J lost 0, with 2 bases in between. This CDR3 region has 13 residues. In DNA form, the CDR3 reads TGTGCCAGCAGCTTACATAGCAATCAGCCCCAGCATTTT. It specifies CASSLHSNQPQHF.

This chain connects TRBV5-1 to TRBJ1-2, with 7 bases that match TRBD1. Germline assignment: CDR1 SGHRS and CDR2 YFSETQ. The CDR3 loop spans 14 amino acids. The junction had 7 bases not matched to a gene; V was cut back by 0 bases and J by 8 bases. The CDR3 loop reads CASSLGQGVWGYTF. The CDR3 nucleotides are TGCGCCAGCAGCTTGGGGCAGGGGGTTTGGGGCTACACCTTC.